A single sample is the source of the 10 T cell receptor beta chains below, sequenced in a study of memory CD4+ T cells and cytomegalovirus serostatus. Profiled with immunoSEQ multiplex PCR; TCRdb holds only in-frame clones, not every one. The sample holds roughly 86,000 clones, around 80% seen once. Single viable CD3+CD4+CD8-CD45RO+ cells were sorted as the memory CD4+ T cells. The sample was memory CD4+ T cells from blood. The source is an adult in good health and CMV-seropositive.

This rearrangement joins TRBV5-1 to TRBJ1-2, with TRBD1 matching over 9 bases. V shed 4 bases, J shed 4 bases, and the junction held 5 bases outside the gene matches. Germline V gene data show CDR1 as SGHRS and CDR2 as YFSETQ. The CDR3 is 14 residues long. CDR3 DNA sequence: TGCGCCAGCAGCACGGGACAGGGCCCCTATGGCTACACCTTC. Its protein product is CASSTGQGPYGYTF.

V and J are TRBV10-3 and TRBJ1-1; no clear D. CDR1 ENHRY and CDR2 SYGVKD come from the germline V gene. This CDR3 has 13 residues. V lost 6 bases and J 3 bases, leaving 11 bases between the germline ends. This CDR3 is CAIRQSPDTEAFF. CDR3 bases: TGTGCCATCAGGCAAAGTCCGGACACTGAAGCTTTCTTT.

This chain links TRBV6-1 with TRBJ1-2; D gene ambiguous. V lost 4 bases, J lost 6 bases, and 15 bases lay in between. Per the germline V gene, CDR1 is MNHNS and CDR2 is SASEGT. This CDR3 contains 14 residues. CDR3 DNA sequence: TGTGCCAGCAGTGTCCTAAGGCGGACGGATGGCTACACCTTC. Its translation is CASSVLRRTDGYTF.

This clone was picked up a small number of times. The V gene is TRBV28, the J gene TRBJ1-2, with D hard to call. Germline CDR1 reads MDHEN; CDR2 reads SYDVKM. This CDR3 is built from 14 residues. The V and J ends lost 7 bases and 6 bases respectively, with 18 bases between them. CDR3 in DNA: TGTGCCAGCACCGTCCCGGCACTCGTTGATGGCTACACCTTC. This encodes CASTVPALVDGYTF.

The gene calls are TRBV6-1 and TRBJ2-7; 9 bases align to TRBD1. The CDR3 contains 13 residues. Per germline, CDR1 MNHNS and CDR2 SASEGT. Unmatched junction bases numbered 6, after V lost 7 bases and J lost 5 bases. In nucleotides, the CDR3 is TGTGCCAGCAAAGGGACAGGGAATGACGAGCAGTACTTC. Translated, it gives CASKGTGNDEQYF.

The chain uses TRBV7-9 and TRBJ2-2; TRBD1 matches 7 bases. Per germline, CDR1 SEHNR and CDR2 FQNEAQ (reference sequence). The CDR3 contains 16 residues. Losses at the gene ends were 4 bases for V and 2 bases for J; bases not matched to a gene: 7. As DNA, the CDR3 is TGTGCCAGCAGCTCCCACAGGGGAGCAAACACCGGGGAGCTGTTTTTT. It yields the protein CASSSHRGANTGELFF.

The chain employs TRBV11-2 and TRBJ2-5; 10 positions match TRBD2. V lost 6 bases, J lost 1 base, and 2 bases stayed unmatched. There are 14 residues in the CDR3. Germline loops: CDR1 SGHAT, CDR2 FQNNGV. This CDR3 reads CASSWTSGQETQYF. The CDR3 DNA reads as TGTGCCAGCAGTTGGACTAGCGGCCAAGAGACCCAGTACTTC. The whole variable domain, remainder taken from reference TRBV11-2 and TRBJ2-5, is EAGVAQSPRYKIIEKRQSVAFWCNPISGHATLYWYQQILGQGPKLLIQFQNNGVVDDSQLPKDRFSAERLKGVDSTLKIQPAKLEDSAVYLCASSWTSGQETQYFGPGTRLLVL.

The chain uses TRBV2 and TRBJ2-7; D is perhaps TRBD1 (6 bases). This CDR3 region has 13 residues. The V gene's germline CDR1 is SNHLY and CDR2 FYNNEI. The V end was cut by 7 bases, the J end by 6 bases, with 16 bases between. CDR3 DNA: TGTGCCAGCACCTACAGGGAGCAAGGCGAGCAGTACTTC. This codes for CASTYREQGEQYF.

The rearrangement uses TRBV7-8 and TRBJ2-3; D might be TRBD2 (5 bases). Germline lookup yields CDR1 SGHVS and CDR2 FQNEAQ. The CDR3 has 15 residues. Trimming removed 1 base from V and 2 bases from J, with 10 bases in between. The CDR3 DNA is TGTGCCAGCAGCTTAGTTACGGGGTTCACAGATACGCAGTATTTT. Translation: CASSLVTGFTDTQYF.

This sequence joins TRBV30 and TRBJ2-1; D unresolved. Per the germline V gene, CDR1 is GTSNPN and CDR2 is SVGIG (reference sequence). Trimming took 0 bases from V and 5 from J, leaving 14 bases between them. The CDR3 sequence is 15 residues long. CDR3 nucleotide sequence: TGTGCCTGGAGTGTAGGGTGGGATAGAAACAATGAGCAGTTCTTC. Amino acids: CAWSVGWDRNNEQFF.